A single sample gave rise to the 24 T cell receptor beta chains below, sequenced in a study of neoadjuvant anti-PD-1 for oral cavity cancer. Sequencing used immunoSEQ multiplex PCR; TCRdb keeps in-frame clones, though not all of them. This repertoire shows around 60,000 clones, 79% found once; its top ten account for 2.5% to 3%. The sequenced sample was PBMCs, obtained before nivolumab (anti-PD-1) treatment. The receptors here all came from a person aged 35-79 years with oral cavity squamous cell carcinoma.

This clone showed up just once. This rearrangement joins TRBV27 to TRBJ2-1, with D possibly being TRBD2 (6 bases). The germline V gene has CDR1 MNHEY and CDR2 SMNVEV (reference sequence). There are 13 residues in the CDR3. V shed 0 bases and J shed 7 bases, with 7 bases lying between them. Here the CDR3 DNA reads TGTGCCAGCAGTTTATCCGCGGGGAATGAGCAGTTCTTC. This translates into CASSLSAGNEQFF.

V usage is TRBV6-5 and J usage is TRBJ1-5, with 10 bases lining up with TRBD1. V dropped 6 bases and J dropped 6; count of bases not matched to a gene: 8. The germline V gene encodes CDR1 MNHEY and CDR2 SVGAGI. The CDR3 sequence is 15 residues long. The CDR3: CASSKTRDRGQPQHF. CDR3 coding DNA: TGTGCCAGCAGCAAAACCCGGGACAGGGGTCAGCCCCAGCATTTT.

Only a few counts were recorded for this clone. The chain uses TRBV10-2 and TRBJ1-5, with D tentatively TRBD1 (5 bases). The V gene's germline CDR1 is WSHSY and CDR2 SAAADI. Trimming left V 5 bases short and J 3 bases short, with 8 bases between. The CDR3 runs to 13 residues. This chain's CDR3 is CASSTGYNQPQHF. Written as DNA, the CDR3 is TGCGCCAGCAGTACAGGTTACAATCAGCCCCAGCATTTT.

In its sample, this clone was seen a few times. The V gene is TRBV5-6, the J gene TRBJ2-7; 8 bases line up with TRBD1. J gave up 3 bases and V 3 bases, and 8 bases lay outside the gene matches. The CDR3 has 15 amino acids. CDR1 is SGHDT and CDR2 is YYEEEE in the germline V gene. The DNA for the CDR3 is TGTGCCAGCAGCTGGACAGGGCCCGGCTACTACGAGCAGTACTTC. Residues: CASSWTGPGYYEQYF.

The J gene is TRBJ2-1, the V gene TRBV4-1; D is undetermined. Trimming shortened V by 3 bases and J by 2 bases, and 11 bases separated the two germline ends. This CDR3 contains 15 residues. The germline gives CDR1 MGHRA, CDR2 YSYEKL. CDR3 region: CASSQGSGTYNEQFF. The CDR3 region has the DNA TGCGCCAGCAGCCAGGGGTCGGGCACCTACAATGAGCAGTTCTTC.

The V gene is TRBV6-5, the J gene TRBJ2-1; a possible D gene is TRBD1 (5 bases). CDR1 is MNHEY, CDR2 SVGAGI, per germline. Trimming shortened V by 7 bases and J by 2 bases, and 12 bases separated the two germline ends. The CDR3 covers 14 residues. CDR3 in DNA: TGTGCCAGCACCTCAAGGGGTCCCTACAATGAGCAGTTCTTC. It yields the protein CASTSRGPYNEQFF.

The V gene is TRBV5-1, the J gene TRBJ1-4; 8 positions agree with TRBD1. V was pared by 4 bases and J by 4 bases, with 6 bases of the junction left unmatched. This CDR3 contains 15 residues. Germline loops: CDR1 SGHRS, CDR2 YFSETQ. In DNA, the CDR3 is TGCGCCAGCAGCGCAGGACAGGGCTTTAATGAAAAACTGTTTTTT. It encodes CASSAGQGFNEKLFF.

This chain connects TRBV9 to TRBJ1-1; D may be TRBD1 (5 bases). This CDR3 has 15 amino acids. CDR1 SGDLS and CDR2 YYNGEE come from the germline V gene. The V end was cut by 4 bases, the J end by 3 bases, with 16 bases between. CDR3 residues: CASSFLPQGYTEAFF. For the CDR3, the DNA is TGTGCCAGCAGCTTCCTCCCCCAGGGTTACACTGAAGCTTTCTTT.

The V gene is TRBV5-6, the J gene TRBJ1-1; a possible D gene is TRBD1 (5 bases). The CDR3 is 14 residues long. V lost 7 bases and J 0 bases, leaving 13 bases between the germline ends. Germline-derived CDR1 and CDR2 are SGHDT and YYEEEE. CDR3 DNA: TGTGCCAGCCGCCACGGGACGGTGAACACTGAAGCTTTCTTT. As protein: CASRHGTVNTEAFF.

This clone has just a few counts. The J gene is TRBJ1-2, the V gene TRBV6-1; the D is unclear. The V gene lost 2 bases and the J gene lost 0 bases, with 7 bases spanning the gap. Germline loops: CDR1 MNHNS, CDR2 SASEGT. The CDR3 covers 14 residues. The CDR3, as DNA: TGTGCCAGCAGTGAACGGCAGACTAACTATGGCTACACCTTC. This gives the protein CASSERQTNYGYTF.

Comments on this clone: Other DNA sequences within the sample encode an identical CDR3. The V and J genes are TRBV27 and TRBJ2-1; D unclear. Trimming removed 6 bases from V and 0 bases from J, with 12 bases in between. The CDR3 length is 15 residues. The germline V gene has CDR1 MNHEY and CDR2 SMNVEV (reference sequence). The CDR3 coding sequence is TGTGCCAGCAGACCTCCTAGGTCCTCCTACAATGAGCAGTTCTTC. Translating gives CASRPPRSSYNEQFF.

The rearrangement links TRBV7-6 to TRBJ1-6; D remains ambiguous. This CDR3 spans 12 amino acids. CDR1 SGHVS and CDR2 FNYEAQ come from the germline V gene. V dropped 4 bases and J dropped 7 bases, with 5 bases sitting between them. CDR3 amino acids: CASSSQNSPLHF. The CDR3 region has the DNA TGTGCCAGCAGCTCCCAAAATTCACCCCTCCACTTT.

The gene calls are TRBV19 and TRBJ2-7; 9 bases are a match to TRBD1. The CDR3 is 15 residues long. V was clipped by 4 bases and J by 0 bases; unmatched bases: 4. The germline gives CDR1 LNHDA, CDR2 SQIVND (reference sequence). CDR3 loop: CASSTGQGISYEQYF. The CDR3 region has the DNA TGTGCCAGTAGTACGGGACAGGGCATCTCCTACGAGCAGTACTTC.

This clone was counted once. The chain employs TRBV5-1 and TRBJ2-1; D unresolved. The ends were cut back, 1 base at V and 7 bases at J, with 6 bases in the middle. CDR1 SGHRS and CDR2 YFSETQ come from the germline V gene. This CDR3 contains 12 residues. CDR3 amino acids: CASSLTDNEQFF. The CDR3 DNA is TGCGCCAGCAGCTTGACCGATAATGAGCAGTTCTTC.

This clone was counted once. The rearrangement joins TRBV4-2 to TRBJ1-3, with D unresolved. The CDR3 is made up of 16 amino acids. The germline CDR1 and CDR2 sequences are LGHNA and YNFKEQ. V was cut by 0 bases and J by 0 bases, with 9 bases left in between. The CDR3 is CASSQDQAVSGNTIYF. The CDR3 DNA reads as TGTGCCAGCAGCCAAGATCAGGCGGTCTCTGGAAACACCATATATTTT.

This chain connects TRBV19 to TRBJ1-1, with D unresolved. The V gene lost 7 bases and the J gene lost 3 bases, with 9 bases spanning the gap. Germline V CDR1 and CDR2: LNHDA, SQIVND (reference sequence). This CDR3 has 12 residues. CDR3 region: CASKLKYTEAFF. The DNA of the CDR3 is TGTGCCAGTAAATTGAAGTACACTGAAGCTTTCTTT. Looking up the rest from reference TRBV19 and TRBJ1-1 gives the full variable domain: DGGITQSPKYLFRKEGQNVTLSCEQNLNHDAMYWYRQDPGQGLRLIYYSQIVNDFQKGDIAEGYSVSREKKESFPLTVTSAQKNPTAFYLCASKLKYTEAFFGQGTRLTVV.

The V call is TRBV7-7, the J call TRBJ2-5; 8 bases match TRBD1. CDR3 length: 14 amino acids. Looked up from germline, CDR1 is SSHAT and CDR2 is FNYEAQ (reference sequence). V gave up 5 bases and J gave up 5 bases; unmatched junction bases: 7. The CDR3 here is CASSRGTGRETQYF. In DNA, the CDR3 is TGTGCCAGCAGCCGCGGGACAGGCAGGGAGACCCAGTACTTC.

The chain is built from TRBV6-5 and TRBJ2-1, with 7 positions matching TRBD2. J lost 14 bases, V lost 2 bases, and 12 bases had no gene match. This CDR3 spans 14 amino acids. Germline CDR1 is MNHEY and CDR2 is SVGAGI. Here the CDR3 reads CASSYQASGSQKFF. The CDR3 bases are TGTGCCAGCAGTTACCAGGCTAGCGGAAGCCAGAAGTTCTTC.

V usage is TRBV9 and J usage is TRBJ2-1; possible D gene TRBD2, 6 bases. The CDR3 is 14 residues long. The V end was cut by 4 bases, the J end by 7 bases, with 15 bases between. Germline V CDR1 and CDR2: SGDLS, YYNGEE. The CDR3 coding sequence is TGTGCCAGCAGCATTCCCGGGAGCACGAATGAGCAGTTCTTC. The encoded protein is CASSIPGSTNEQFF.

The chain recombines TRBV28 with TRBJ1-5; TRBD1 is a possible D gene (6 bases). V dropped 6 bases and J dropped 5 bases, with 20 bases sitting between them. Per germline, CDR1 MDHEN and CDR2 SYDVKM. The CDR3 totals 16 residues. CDR3 DNA: TGTGCCAGCAGGAGCCTTACGACAGGCTTCTATCAGCCCCAGCATTTT. It encodes CASRSLTTGFYQPQHF. Combining the CDR3 with reference TRBV28 and TRBJ1-5 gives the whole variable domain DVKVTQSSRYLVKRTGEKVFLECVQDMDHENMFWYRQDPGLGLRLIYFSYDVKMKEKGDIPEGYSVSREKKERFSLILESASTNQTSMYLCASRSLTTGFYQPQHFGDGTRLSIL.

The DNA for the CDR3 is TGTGCCAGCAGCCTAGGAGGGGGTACAGATACGCAGTATTTT. Its translation is CASSLGGGTDTQYF. The rearrangement links TRBV6-5 to TRBJ2-3; D might be TRBD1 or TRBD2, each matching 6 bases. The CDR3 has 14 amino acids. The germline V and J ends were trimmed by 6 bases and 3 bases, with 13 bases remaining between them. Germline CDR1 MNHEY, CDR2 SVGAGI.

The gene calls are TRBV5-1 and TRBJ2-3, with 8 bases fitting TRBD1. CDR3 length: 15 amino acids. Germline V gives CDR1 SGHRS, CDR2 YFSETQ. J gave up 1 base and V 2 bases, and 3 bases lay outside the gene matches. The CDR3 is CASSLKTGGTDTQYF. In DNA, the CDR3 is TGCGCCAGCAGCTTAAAGACAGGGGGCACAGATACGCAGTATTTT. Supplemented by reference TRBV5-1 and TRBJ2-3, the full variable domain reads KAGVTQTPRYLIKTRGQQVTLSCSPISGHRSVSWYQQTPGQGLQFLFEYFSETQRNKGNFPGRFSGRQFSNSRSEMNVSTLELGDSALYLCASSLKTGGTDTQYFGPGTRLTVL.

In its sample, this clone was seen a few times. The rearrangement uses TRBV27 and TRBJ2-2; no firm D call. Germline CDR1 is MNHEY and CDR2 is SMNVEV (reference sequence). The CDR3 runs 14 residues. V lost 5 bases and J 4 bases, leaving 11 bases between the germline ends. The CDR3 DNA is TGTGCCAGCAGTGACTTCTACCGCACCGGGGAGCTGTTTTTT. Protein: CASSDFYRTGELFF.

The chain has TRBV30 and TRBJ1-1, with a tentative D call TRBD1 (5 bases). Trimming shortened V by 2 bases and J by 0 bases, and 13 bases separated the two germline ends. There are 15 residues in the CDR3. Germline-derived CDR1 and CDR2 are GTSNPN and SVGIG (reference sequence). Here the CDR3 reads CAWSSWGGMNTEAFF. CDR3 nucleotides: TGTGCCTGGAGTTCTTGGGGGGGGATGAACACTGAAGCTTTCTTT.